A single sample gave rise to the 3 T cell receptor beta chains below, sequenced in a study of blood T cell repertoires in COVID-19. This table comes from immunoSEQ multiplex PCR, and its TCRdb copy is limited to in-frame clones, with some not included. Here the sample spans some 310,000 clones, roughly 90% being singletons. Input material: peripheral blood. These receptors all stem from a woman in her 30s with COVID-19, enrolled during active disease.

V usage is TRBV19 and J usage is TRBJ1-6; the D is unclear. The CDR3 runs 15 residues. CDR1 and CDR2 from the germline V gene are LNHDA and SQIVND (reference sequence). The CDR3 sequence is CASSIGGRRDSPLHF. DNA of the CDR3: TGTGCGTCGAGTATAGGAGGGCGTAGGGATTCACCCCTCCACTTT.

This clone was detected only once. This chain joins TRBV27 and TRBJ2-5; possibly TRBD2 for D (6 bases). The germline gives CDR1 MNHEY, CDR2 SMNVEV (reference sequence). The CDR3 is 16 amino acids. V lost 5 bases and J lost 2, with 18 bases in between. The CDR3 sequence: CASSPWRVQGQETQYF. CDR3 coding DNA: TGTGCCAGCAGTCCCTGGAGGGTGCAGGGACAAGAGACCCAGTACTTC.

The chain couples TRBV28 to TRBJ1-1; D is undetermined. The CDR3 runs 13 residues. Germline CDR1 and CDR2: MDHEN and SYDVKM. V was clipped by 3 bases and J by 1 base, with 6 bases between them. In DNA form, the CDR3 reads TGTGCCAGCAGTTTCTGGCAGAACACTGAAGCTTTCTTT. Protein product: CASSFWQNTEAFF.